The T cell receptor beta chain under discussion was sequenced for a study of blood T cell repertoires in COVID-19. Study-wide background: T cells, B-cell-depleted T cells, or PBMCs provided the cDNA or gDNA that served as material.

Trimming pared 2 bases from V and 2 bases from J, leaving 7 bases between. The CDR3 has 14 amino acids. Germline values: CDR1 MNHEY, CDR2 SVGEGT. Here immunoSEQ multiplex PCR was the method, and the copy in TCRdb shows in-frame clones only, minus some. Here the sample spans 90,000 or so clones, 72% being singletons. V gene TRBV6-2 or TRBV6-3 combines with J gene TRBJ1-5, with D unclear. The sample comprised peripheral blood. The sequence was collected from an elderly woman with acute or convalescent COVID-19. Here the CDR3 DNA reads TGTGCCAGCAGTTACGTTCAGGGCAATCAGCCCCAGCATTTT. It codes for CASSYVQGNQPQHF.